This T cell receptor beta chain was identified during a study of blood T cells in healthy people across ages. The V gene's germline CDR1 is LNHNV and CDR2 YYDKDF (reference sequence). The germline V and J ends were trimmed by 0 bases and 0 bases, with 9 bases remaining between them. This CDR3 region has 16 residues. A second PCR, run for roughly 7 to 11 cycles, used a sample-barcoded 5' primer plus a J-beta primer mix. TCRdb used MiXCR to reprocess the 5' RACE reads, holding one entry per CDR3 protein. The repertoire holds approximately 880,000 distinct CDR3 sequences, with around 49% as singletons. The chain is built from TRBV15 and TRBJ1-5; D is ambiguous. The TCR originated in a man aged 25 to 45 in good health. The specimen sequenced was blood. The CDR3 protein is CATSREPSYSNQPQHF. The CDR3 DNA follows: TGTGCCACCAGCAGAGAACCCAGCTATAGCAATCAGCCCCAGCATTTT.